A selection of T cell receptor beta chains follows, all from one sample in a study of T cells after yellow fever vaccination. TCRdb reanalysed the 5' RACE reads using MiXCR and keeps one entry per CDR3 protein. The profile shows approximately 600,000 distinct CDR3 sequences, 9% to 15% of them singletons. The sequenced sample was PBMCs, obtained on the day of the yellow fever booster vaccination. The receptors derive from a man aged 25-45 years who received the YFV17D yellow fever vaccine. Both conserved end residues are part of each CDR3. A D gene is named only where the DNA matches it firmly. Where a row states a size, it is once, few, many or the class of an expanded clone; other rows omit it.

V gene: TRBV10-3
clone size: few
J gene: TRBJ2-2
D gene: .
CDR3 protein: CAISKDMGAGELFF
CDR3 DNA: TGTGCCATCAGTAAGGACATGGGCGCCGGGGAGCTGTTTTTT

V gene: TRBV6-1
clone size: .
J gene: TRBJ2-3
D gene: TRBD1
CDR3 protein: CASSDLTGRTDTQYF
CDR3 DNA: TGTGCCAGCAGTGATCTGACAGGGCGCACAGATACGCAGTATTTT

V gene: TRBV9
clone size: many
J gene: TRBJ2-3
D gene: .
CDR3 protein: CASSITDTQYF
CDR3 DNA: TGTGCCAGCAGTATCACAGATACGCAGTATTTT

V gene: TRBV7-9
clone size: few
J gene: TRBJ2-1
D gene: TRBD2
CDR3 protein: CASSGRLAEHLEQFF
CDR3 DNA: TGTGCCAGCAGCGGCAGACTAGCGGAACATCTTGAGCAGTTCTTC

V gene: TRBV29-1
clone size: many
J gene: TRBJ2-2
D gene: TRBD2
CDR3 protein: CSVEAGGGRGTGELFF
CDR3 DNA: TGCAGCGTTGAAGCTGGCGGGGGGCGAGGCACCGGGGAGCTGTTTTTT

V gene: TRBV7-2
clone size: few
J gene: TRBJ2-7
D gene: TRBD1
CDR3 protein: CASSLGPSQGAYF
CDR3 DNA: TGTGCCAGCAGCTTAGGACCTTCCCAGGGGGCGTACTTC

V gene: TRBV14
clone size: few
J gene: TRBJ1-1
D gene: .
CDR3 protein: CASSRGGGGNTEAFF
CDR3 DNA: TGTGCCAGCAGCCGGGGAGGCGGGGGGAACACTGAAGCTTTCTTT

V gene: TRBV18
clone size: few
J gene: TRBJ2-2
D gene: TRBD2
CDR3 protein: CASSPQRESTGELFF
CDR3 DNA: TGTGCCAGCTCACCACAGCGGGAGAGCACCGGGGAGCTGTTTTTT

V gene: TRBV19
clone size: .
J gene: TRBJ2-1
D gene: TRBD2
CDR3 protein: CASTYGGLAGGNEQFF
CDR3 DNA: TGTGCCAGTACCTATGGAGGACTAGCGGGAGGGAATGAGCAGTTCTTC

V gene: TRBV4-2
clone size: few
J gene: TRBJ1-5
D gene: .
CDR3 protein: CASSQVSQGQPQHF
CDR3 DNA: TGTGCCAGCAGCCAAGTCTCGCAGGGGCAGCCCCAGCATTTT

V gene: TRBV7-6
clone size: few
J gene: TRBJ2-7
D gene: .
CDR3 protein: CASTEGGANEQYF
CDR3 DNA: TGTGCCAGCACTGAGGGGGGGGCAAACGAGCAGTACTTC

V gene: TRBV5-4
clone size: .
J gene: TRBJ2-6
D gene: .
CDR3 protein: CASRAGTSHSGANVLTF
CDR3 DNA: TGTGCCAGCCGCGCTGGGACGTCCCACTCTGGGGCCAACGTCCTGACTTTC

V gene: TRBV20-1
clone size: .
J gene: TRBJ2-7
D gene: TRBD2
CDR3 protein: CSASSGSPYEQYF
CDR3 DNA: TGCAGTGCTAGTAGCGGGAGCCCCTACGAGCAGTACTTC

V gene: TRBV20-1
clone size: .
J gene: TRBJ1-2
D gene: .
CDR3 protein: CSARDEGYGYTF
CDR3 DNA: TGCAGTGCTAGAGATGAGGGGTATGGCTACACCTTC

V gene: TRBV20-1
clone size: .
J gene: TRBJ2-1
D gene: TRBD2
CDR3 protein: CSATGLAGLVDEQFF
CDR3 DNA: TGCAGTGCTACAGGACTAGCGGGATTAGTGGATGAGCAGTTCTTC

V gene: TRBV28
clone size: many
J gene: TRBJ2-3
D gene: .
CDR3 protein: CASSPAVDTQYF
CDR3 DNA: TGTGCCAGCAGTCCCGCGGTAGATACGCAGTATTTT

V gene: TRBV6-2/TRBV6-3
clone size: .
J gene: TRBJ2-3
D gene: .
CDR3 protein: CASRDLSKDTQYF
CDR3 DNA: TGTGCCAGCAGGGACCTAAGTAAGGATACGCAGTATTTT

V gene: TRBV30
clone size: .
J gene: TRBJ2-7
D gene: TRBD1
CDR3 protein: CAWSVRETGLYEQYF
CDR3 DNA: TGTGCCTGGAGTGTACGAGAGACAGGGCTCTACGAGCAGTACTTC

V gene: TRBV5-4
clone size: .
J gene: TRBJ2-1
D gene: TRBD2
CDR3 protein: CASSPSFGRGGYNEQFF
CDR3 DNA: TGTGCCAGCAGCCCATCCTTTGGGCGCGGGGGTTACAATGAGCAGTTCTTC

V gene: TRBV2
clone size: .
J gene: TRBJ1-5
D gene: .
CDR3 protein: CASRGISQPQHF
CDR3 DNA: TGTGCCAGCAGGGGGATAAGTCAGCCCCAGCATTTT

V gene: TRBV30
clone size: many
J gene: TRBJ1-1
D gene: .
CDR3 protein: CAWSRQRNTEAFF
CDR3 DNA: TGTGCCTGGAGTCGGCAGCGGAACACTGAAGCTTTCTTT

V gene: TRBV6-2/TRBV6-3
clone size: .
J gene: TRBJ2-5
D gene: .
CDR3 protein: CASSYTGPETQYF
CDR3 DNA: TGTGCCAGCAGTTACACGGGGCCAGAGACCCAGTACTTC

V gene: TRBV5-4
clone size: .
J gene: TRBJ2-1
D gene: TRBD2
CDR3 protein: CASSLASGSRNEQFF
CDR3 DNA: TGTGCCAGCAGCTTGGCTAGCGGGAGTCGGAATGAGCAGTTCTTC

V gene: TRBV20-1
clone size: .
J gene: TRBJ1-5
D gene: TRBD1
CDR3 protein: CSAEEGAAGWKPQHF
CDR3 DNA: TGCAGTGCAGAGGAGGGGGCGGCTGGGTGGAAGCCCCAGCATTTT

V gene: TRBV5-6
clone size: once
J gene: TRBJ2-2
D gene: .
CDR3 protein: CASRLAVASIANTGELFF
CDR3 DNA: TGTGCCAGCCGCTTGGCCGTAGCTAGCATCGCGAACACCGGGGAGCTGTTTTTT

V gene: TRBV3-1
clone size: .
J gene: TRBJ2-7
D gene: .
CDR3 protein: CASSQVENQYEQYF
CDR3 DNA: TGTGCCAGCAGCCAAGTGGAGAACCAGTACGAGCAGTACTTC

V gene: TRBV29-1
clone size: many
J gene: TRBJ1-1
D gene: .
CDR3 protein: CSVPSSGLLAFF
CDR3 DNA: TGCAGCGTCCCCTCGTCAGGCTTGTTGGCTTTCTTT

V gene: TRBV27
clone size: .
J gene: TRBJ2-7
D gene: TRBD2
CDR3 protein: CASSSSGRSYEQYF
CDR3 DNA: TGTGCCAGCAGTTCTAGCGGGAGGTCCTACGAGCAGTACTTC

V gene: TRBV6-5
clone size: few
J gene: TRBJ1-6
D gene: TRBD1
CDR3 protein: CASSYSGQGTNSPLHF
CDR3 DNA: TGTGCCAGCAGTTACTCGGGACAGGGGACTAATTCACCCCTCCACTTT

V gene: TRBV27
clone size: few
J gene: TRBJ1-5
D gene: .
CDR3 protein: CASSPRVGRMNQPQHF
CDR3 DNA: TGTGCCAGCAGTCCCCGAGTAGGGAGGATGAATCAGCCCCAGCATTTT

V gene: TRBV5-1
clone size: few
J gene: TRBJ1-1
D gene: .
CDR3 protein: CASSLEVSMNTEAFF
CDR3 DNA: TGCGCCAGCAGCTTGGAGGTCAGCATGAACACTGAAGCTTTCTTT

V gene: TRBV14
clone size: .
J gene: TRBJ1-2
D gene: TRBD1
CDR3 protein: CASSDDRGPFWNYGYTF
CDR3 DNA: TGTGCCAGCAGCGATGACAGGGGGCCGTTTTGGAACTATGGCTACACCTTC

V gene: TRBV20-1
clone size: few
J gene: TRBJ2-7
D gene: .
CDR3 protein: CSALQSGDEQYF
CDR3 DNA: TGCAGTGCTCTGCAGTCAGGGGACGAGCAGTACTTC

V gene: TRBV6-1
clone size: few
J gene: TRBJ2-7
D gene: TRBD2
CDR3 protein: CASTGLAGEQLYEQYF
CDR3 DNA: TGTGCCAGCACAGGACTAGCGGGCGAACAATTGTACGAGCAGTACTTC

V gene: TRBV6-5
clone size: .
J gene: TRBJ2-3
D gene: .
CDR3 protein: CASSYGQGMDTQYF
CDR3 DNA: TGTGCCAGCAGTTACGGGCAGGGGATGGATACGCAGTATTTT

V gene: TRBV7-7
clone size: .
J gene: TRBJ2-7
D gene: .
CDR3 protein: CASSLEVGAHYEQYF
CDR3 DNA: TGTGCTAGCAGCTTAGAGGTGGGGGCCCACTACGAGCAGTACTTC

V gene: TRBV20-1
clone size: few
J gene: TRBJ1-5
D gene: .
CDR3 protein: CSANPEGLSGSNQPQHF
CDR3 DNA: TGCAGTGCTAACCCCGAGGGTTTAAGCGGTAGCAATCAGCCCCAGCATTTT

V gene: TRBV3-1
clone size: .
J gene: TRBJ1-2
D gene: .
CDR3 protein: CASCQELREMDYGYTF
CDR3 DNA: TGTGCCTCCTGCCAAGAACTAAGGGAGATGGACTATGGCTACACCTTC

V gene: TRBV5-4
clone size: few
J gene: TRBJ2-2
D gene: .
CDR3 protein: CAISGDPWTTGELFF
CDR3 DNA: TGTGCCATCTCGGGGGACCCATGGACCACCGGGGAGCTGTTTTTT

V gene: TRBV5-1
clone size: many
J gene: TRBJ2-1
D gene: .
CDR3 protein: CASSPAHINDEQFF
CDR3 DNA: TGCGCCAGCAGCCCAGCGCACATCAACGATGAGCAGTTCTTC

V gene: TRBV3-1
clone size: many
J gene: TRBJ1-1
D gene: .
CDR3 protein: CASSQDTTNGEAFF
CDR3 DNA: TGTGCCAGCAGCCAAGATACCACTAATGGTGAAGCTTTCTTT

V gene: TRBV12-3/TRBV12-4
clone size: once
J gene: TRBJ2-5
D gene: TRBD2
CDR3 protein: CASCLEAVASGGLQETQYF
CDR3 DNA: TGTGCCAGCTGTTTAGAGGCGGTCGCTAGCGGGGGCCTTCAAGAGACCCAGTACTTC

V gene: TRBV9
clone size: few
J gene: TRBJ2-7
D gene: .
CDR3 protein: CASSVGGDPYEQYF
CDR3 DNA: TGTGCCAGCAGCGTAGGAGGGGACCCCTACGAGCAGTACTTC

V gene: TRBV19
clone size: many
J gene: TRBJ2-7
D gene: .
CDR3 protein: CASSPGVTYEQYF
CDR3 DNA: TGTGCCAGTAGCCCAGGGGTTACCTACGAGCAGTACTTC

V gene: TRBV20-1
clone size: .
J gene: TRBJ1-6
D gene: .
CDR3 protein: CSAPGGVVLPVPNSPLHF
CDR3 DNA: TGCAGTGCTCCGGGTGGAGTGGTTCTTCCTGTCCCGAATTCACCCCTCCACTTT

V gene: TRBV7-6
clone size: few
J gene: TRBJ2-7
D gene: .
CDR3 protein: CASSSSAGYGYEQYF
CDR3 DNA: TGTGCCAGCAGCTCAAGTGCGGGATACGGGTACGAGCAGTACTTC

V gene: TRBV25-1
clone size: few
J gene: TRBJ1-6
D gene: TRBD1
CDR3 protein: CASSEVPNRGNSPLHF
CDR3 DNA: TGTGCCAGCAGTGAAGTTCCGAACAGGGGAAATTCACCCCTCCACTTT

V gene: TRBV7-9
clone size: .
J gene: TRBJ2-4
D gene: .
CDR3 protein: CASSSQNIQYF
CDR3 DNA: TGTGCCAGCAGCTCACAAAACATTCAGTACTTC

V gene: TRBV4-3
clone size: .
J gene: TRBJ2-7
D gene: .
CDR3 protein: CAREGALSHEQYF
CDR3 DNA: TGCGCCAGGGAGGGGGCTTTATCCCACGAGCAGTACTTC

V gene: TRBV5-6
clone size: few
J gene: TRBJ2-6
D gene: .
CDR3 protein: CASSPPRGRPSGANVLTF
CDR3 DNA: TGTGCCAGCAGCCCGCCTAGGGGACGGCCATCTGGGGCCAACGTCCTGACTTTC

V gene: TRBV7-2
clone size: few
J gene: TRBJ2-3
D gene: .
CDR3 protein: CASSFGAYTDTQYF
CDR3 DNA: TGTGCCAGCAGCTTCGGCGCCTACACAGATACGCAGTATTTT

V gene: TRBV4-3
clone size: few
J gene: TRBJ2-3
D gene: .
CDR3 protein: CASSQELLDTQYF
CDR3 DNA: TGCGCCAGCAGCCAAGAGCTACTCGATACGCAGTATTTT

V gene: TRBV6-1
clone size: .
J gene: TRBJ2-2
D gene: .
CDR3 protein: CASIGTAKGELFF
CDR3 DNA: TGTGCCAGCATCGGGACCGCGAAGGGGGAGCTGTTTTTT